The 15 T cell receptor beta chains in this list originate from one sample, sequenced in a study of blood T cell repertoires in COVID-19 (dated by TCRdb to 2018 to 2020). The receptor library was made with the immunoSEQ multiplex PCR assay. Imported from immuneACCESS, the table was reduced by TCRdb to in-frame sequences with V and J called. These copies leave out some clones; in studies compared against another copy, an unresolved V gene accounts for under half, and the cause of the remainder is not known. In this sample the table shows a few hundred thousand clones, 83% of which occur a single time. Jointly, the top ten make up 1.3% of the sample. The sample was peripheral blood. Every receptor here comes from a woman under 40 with COVID-19, enrolled during active disease.

V is TRBV29-1 and J is TRBJ2-1, with 10 positions matching TRBD1. Per germline, CDR1 SQVTM and CDR2 ANQGSEA. Unmatched junction bases numbered 4, after V lost 7 bases and J lost 4 bases. CDR3 size: 13 residues. The CDR3 is CSGRDRGYNEQFF. As DNA, the CDR3 is TGCAGCGGCCGGGACAGGGGATACAATGAGCAGTTCTTC.

The chain employs TRBV18 and TRBJ1-1; D remains unclear. V was pared by 4 bases and J by 8 bases, with 11 bases between. The CDR3 covers 12 residues. Germline V gene data show CDR1 as KGHSH and CDR2 as LQKENI. DNA for the CDR3: TGTGCCAGCTCACACCCAGACTCGGAAGCTTTCTTT. Residues: CASSHPDSEAFF.

On this clone itself: Germline is not matched at one junction end, which may reflect a read error. The chain uses TRBV20-1 and TRBJ1-2, with a weak D call TRBD1 (5 bases). Germline V gene lookup returns CDR1 DFQATT and CDR2 SNEGSKA (reference sequence). The CDR3 is 12 amino acids. In DNA form, the CDR3 reads TGCAGTGCTAGTGGGGGGACTGTAACTCCTAACTTC. It yields the protein CSASGGTVTPNF.

The chain joins TRBV28 to TRBJ1-5, with 7 bases fitting TRBD1. The trim removed 6 bases at V and 8 bases at J, leaving 13 bases unmatched. CDR1 MDHEN and CDR2 SYDVKM come from the germline V gene. CDR3 length: 15 amino acids. The CDR3 bases are TGTGCCAGCAGCAGTCCCCAGGGGGGCAGGGAGCCCCAGCATTTT. It is translated as CASSSPQGGREPQHF.

This clone was seen a single time. V usage is TRBV18 and J usage is TRBJ2-3; 10 bases are shared with TRBD1. CDR3 length: 15 residues. J lost 1 base, V lost 3 bases, and 1 base had no gene match. The V gene's germline CDR1 is KGHSH and CDR2 LQKENI. This CDR3 is CASSPGTGGTDTQYF. CDR3 bases: TGTGCCAGCTCACCGGGGACAGGGGGCACAGATACGCAGTATTTT.

Only one count was recorded for this clone. The J gene is TRBJ2-1, the V gene TRBV7-9, with D perhaps TRBD1 (6 bases). CDR1 is SEHNR and CDR2 is FQNEAQ in the germline V gene (reference sequence). V was pared by 3 bases and J by 8 bases, with 8 bases between. The CDR3 runs to 12 residues. The CDR3 sequence: CASSFRGDEQFF. For the CDR3, the DNA is TGTGCCAGCAGCTTCAGGGGCGATGAGCAGTTCTTC.

The gene calls are TRBV15 and TRBJ1-2; 7 nucleotides match TRBD1. This CDR3 has 15 residues. The V gene's germline CDR1 is LNHNV and CDR2 YYDKDF (reference sequence). The V gene end was trimmed by 1 base and the J gene end by 4 bases; junction bases not matched to a gene: 6. CDR3 in DNA: TGTGCCACCAGCAGAGCAGGGACAGAAGGCTATGGCTACACCTTC. This codes for CATSRAGTEGYGYTF.

The rearrangement joins TRBV20-1 to TRBJ2-7, with a weak D call TRBD2 (6 bases). Between the trimmed V and J ends, which lost 6 bases and 6 bases, there was a span of 12 bases. This CDR3 has 11 amino acids. Germline CDR1 reads DFQATT; CDR2 reads SNEGSKA (reference sequence). The CDR3 protein is CSASGATEQYF. The CDR3 DNA follows: TGCAGTGCGTCGGGAGCCACCGAGCAGTACTTC.

The J gene is TRBJ1-2, the V gene TRBV3-1 (or the pseudogene TRBV3-2); 7 nucleotides agree with TRBD1. With V trimmed by 0 bases and J by 3 bases, 10 bases remained unmatched. CDR3 length equals 17 residues. The V gene's germline CDR1 is LGHDT and CDR2 YNNKEL (reference sequence). The CDR3 coding sequence is TGTGCCAGCAGCCAAGATTCGTCGTTAGGACAGGACTATGGCTACACCTTC. It is translated as CASSQDSSLGQDYGYTF.

This clone was found once. This chain joins TRBV18 and TRBJ1-2, with D perhaps TRBD1 (5 bases). CDR3 size: 13 residues. Germline CDR1 and CDR2: KGHSH and LQKENI. V lost 6 bases to trimming and J lost 0 bases, with 8 bases between them. CDR3 amino acids: CASSTDANYGYTF. The CDR3 coding sequence is TGTGCCAGCTCGACAGACGCTAACTATGGCTACACCTTC. The variable domain in full, with the rest retrieved from reference TRBV18 and TRBJ1-2, is NAGVMQNPRHLVRRRGQEARLRCSPMKGHSHVYWYRQLPEEGLKFMVYLQKENIIDESGMPKERFSAEFPKEGPSILRIQQVVRGDSAAYFCASSTDANYGYTFGSGTRLTVV.

The rearrangement uses TRBV7-3 and TRBJ1-1, with a possible D match to TRBD1 (5 bases). Germline V gene lookup returns CDR1 SGHTA and CDR2 FQGTGA. This CDR3 is built from 14 residues. The V end lost 5 bases, the J end lost 1 base, and 11 bases lay between the germline ends. The CDR3 sequence: CASSPSTENTEAFF. The CDR3 DNA reads TGTGCCAGCAGCCCCTCGACAGAGAACACTGAAGCTTTCTTT.

This clone was recorded once. This chain uses TRBV20-1 with TRBJ2-5; possibly TRBD1 for D (6 bases). Germline lookup yields CDR1 DFQATT and CDR2 SNEGSKA (reference sequence). This CDR3 is 16 amino acids long. V was shortened by 3 bases and J by 0 bases, with 17 bases between the two germline ends. In DNA form, the CDR3 reads TGCAGTGCTAGTTTGGGACACAAGAGGTACCAAGAGACCCAGTACTTC. This codes for CSASLGHKRYQETQYF.

V usage is TRBV6-6 and J usage is TRBJ1-2; no clear D. The V gene's germline CDR1 is MNHNY and CDR2 SVGAGI (reference sequence). The CDR3 is 12 amino acids. V gave up 2 bases and J gave up 4 bases, with 5 bases separating them. The CDR3 spells CASSYTLYGYTF. In DNA, the CDR3 is TGTGCCAGCAGTTACACTCTCTATGGCTACACCTTC.

The V and J genes are TRBV30 and TRBJ1-1; 8 nucleotides line up with TRBD1. From germline, CDR1 is GTSNPN and CDR2 SVGIG (reference sequence). The V gene end was trimmed by 0 bases and the J gene end by 12 bases; junction bases not matched to a gene: 12. The CDR3 runs 14 residues. CDR3 sequence (DNA): TGTGCCTGGAGTGTACCAGGACAGGGTGTTAGGTCTTTCTTT. As protein: CAWSVPGQGVRSFF. Full variable domain (remainder filled in from reference TRBV30 and TRBJ1-1): SQTIHQWPATLVQPVGSPLSLECTVEGTSNPNLYWYRQAAGRGLQLLFYSVGIGQISSEVPQNLSASRPQDRQFILSSKKLLLSDSGFYLCAWSVPGQGVRSFFGQGTRLTVV.

Details on this clone: Just one base apart from a much larger clone, this may be a read error. The rearrangement links TRBV6-1 to TRBJ2-2, with D possibly matching TRBD2 (6 bases). With 0 bases removed from V and 1 base from J, the gap between germline ends came to 6 bases. From germline, CDR1 is MNHNS and CDR2 SASEGT. The CDR3 runs 15 residues. This CDR3 is CASSEASGNTGELFF. CDR3 nucleotide sequence: TGTGCCAGCAGTGAAGCTAGCGGGAACACCGGGGAGCTGTTTTTT.